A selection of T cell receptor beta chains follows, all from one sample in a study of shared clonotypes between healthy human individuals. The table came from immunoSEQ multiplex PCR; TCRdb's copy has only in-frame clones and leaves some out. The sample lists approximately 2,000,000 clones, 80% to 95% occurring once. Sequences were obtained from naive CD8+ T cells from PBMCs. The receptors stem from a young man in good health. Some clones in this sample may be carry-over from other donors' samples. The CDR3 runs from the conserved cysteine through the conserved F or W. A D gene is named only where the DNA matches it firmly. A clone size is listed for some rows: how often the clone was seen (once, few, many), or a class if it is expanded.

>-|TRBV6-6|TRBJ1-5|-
TGTGCCAGCAGTTCTGCCGGGGGGCCTCATCAGCCCCAGCATTTT
CASSSAGGPHQPQHF
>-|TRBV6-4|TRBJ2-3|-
TGTGCCAGCAGTGAAGGGGAGTCTAGCACAGATACGCAGTATTTT
CASSEGESSTDTQYF
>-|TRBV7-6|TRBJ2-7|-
TGTGCCAGCAGCTTAGCAGGGGCCCCCTCCTACGAGCAGTACTTC
CASSLAGAPSYEQYF
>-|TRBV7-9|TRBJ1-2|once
TGTGCCAGCAGCTTAGACAGGTTAATTTCCGACTATGGCTACACCTTC
CASSLDRLISDYGYTF
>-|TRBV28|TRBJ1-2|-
TGTGCCAGCAGTCCCCTTCTAGGGGACCTCTATGGCTACACCTTC
CASSPLLGDLYGYTF
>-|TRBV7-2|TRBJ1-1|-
TGTGCCAGCAGCGACCTGCCCACTGAAGCTTTCTTT
CASSDLPTEAFF
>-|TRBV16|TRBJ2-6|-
TGTGCCAGCAGCCAATCTTCTGGGGCCAACGTCCTGACTTTC
CASSQSSGANVLTF
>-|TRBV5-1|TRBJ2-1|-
TGCGCCAGCAGCCCATCAATGGCGAGCTCCTACAATGAGCAGTTCTTC
CASSPSMASSYNEQFF
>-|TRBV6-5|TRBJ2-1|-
TGTGCCAGCAGTTACCGAGTCCGTTACAATGAGCAGTTCTTC
CASSYRVRYNEQFF
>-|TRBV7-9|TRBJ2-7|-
TGTGCCAGCGAAGGACTGATTACCTACGAGCAGTACTTC
CASEGLITYEQYF
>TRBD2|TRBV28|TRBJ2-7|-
TGTGCCAGCAGTCAGGGACTAGCGGGAGGAAGGGGGTACGAGCAGTACTTC
CASSQGLAGGRGYEQYF
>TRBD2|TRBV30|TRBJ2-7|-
TGTGCCTGGTCCTGGGCTAGCGGGCTCTCCTACGAGCAGTACTTC
CAWSWASGLSYEQYF
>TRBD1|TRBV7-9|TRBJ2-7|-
TGTGCCAGCAGCTTAGCGTCCGGAACAGGGGGAAGCCCCTACGAGCAGTACTTC
CASSLASGTGGSPYEQYF
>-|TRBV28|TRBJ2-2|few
TGTGCCAGCAGTTTTCCGTCATGGGTGTACACCGGGGAGCTGTTTTTT
CASSFPSWVYTGELFF
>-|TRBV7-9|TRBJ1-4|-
TGTGCCAGCAGCGACCCGGTCCCAGGAACTAATGAAAAACTGTTTTTT
CASSDPVPGTNEKLFF
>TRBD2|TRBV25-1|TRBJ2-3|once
TGTGCCAGCAGTGAATCTGCGGGAGTGGGAGATACGCAGTATTTT
CASSESAGVGDTQYF
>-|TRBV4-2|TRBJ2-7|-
TGTGCCAGCAGCCCAGGGGAGCGGTCCTACGAGCAGTACTTC
CASSPGERSYEQYF
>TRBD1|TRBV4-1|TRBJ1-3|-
TGCGCCAGCAGATCAGACAGGGGGCCTGGAAACACCATATATTTT
CASRSDRGPGNTIYF
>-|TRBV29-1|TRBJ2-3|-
TGCAGCGTTACTAGAGCGGCTATTGCGGAAGATACGCAGTATTTT
CSVTRAAIAEDTQYF
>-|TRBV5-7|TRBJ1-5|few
TGTGCCAGCAGCTTCGGCGCGCCCCAGCATTTT
CASSFGAPQHF
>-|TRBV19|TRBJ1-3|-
TGTGCCAGTAGCCTTTCAGGGCGGTTGTCTGGAAACACCATATATTTT
CASSLSGRLSGNTIYF
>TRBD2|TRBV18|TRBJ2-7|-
TGTGCCAGCTCACCAACCCGAGCGGGGAAGCCCTACGAGCAGTACTTC
CASSPTRAGKPYEQYF
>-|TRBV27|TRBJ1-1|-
TGTGCCAGCAGTTTTGGGGGCGCGGGCACTGAAGCTTTCTTT
CASSFGGAGTEAFF
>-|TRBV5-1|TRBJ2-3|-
TGCGCCAGCAGCTTTGGAGGCCGCACAGATACGCAGTATTTT
CASSFGGRTDTQYF
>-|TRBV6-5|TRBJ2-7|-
TGTGCCAGCAGGATTTTTGGGAACTACGAGCAGTACTTC
CASRIFGNYEQYF